What follows is one T cell receptor (beta chain) and its context. The antigen is undetermined. The CDR3 length is 16 residues. With 6 bases clipped from V and 4 bases from J, the junction kept 10 bases outside the gene matches. From germline, CDR1 is SNHLY and CDR2 FYNNEI. These data are taken from a study of T cell responses to AZD1222 COVID-19 vaccine. Study-wide results and caveats: In all cases, repertoires were sampled only after the peak T cell response. Baseline serology detected seropositivity in only a handful of AZD1222 recipients. The donor cohort was predominantly white British with a female majority, and clonal diversity may have been underestimated. Among spike-specific TCRs, nearly half reportedly target unmutated variant regions.

Repertoires were generated with immunoSEQ multiplex PCR, while TCRdb's copy carries only in-frame clones and drops some. The top ten hold over 1% of the sample, which has under 200,000 clones, 87% seen once. The V call is TRBV2, the J call TRBJ2-7; TRBD1 aligns across 12 bases. Specimen: peripheral blood, collected 28 days after the second AZD1222 dose. This receptor was obtained from an adult who received the AZD1222 COVID-19 vaccine. The CDR3 nucleotides read TGTGCCAGCAGACTCCCCCCGGGACAGGGGGCGTACGAGCAGTACTTC. Translating it yields CASRLPPGQGAYEQYF.